This T cell receptor (beta chain) was sequenced in a study of PD-L1 blockade in urothelial cancer. V was trimmed by 3 bases and J by 2 bases, leaving 13 bases between them. The CDR3 is 14 residues long. The germline V gene has CDR1 SQVTM and CDR2 ANQGSEA. The method was immunoSEQ multiplex PCR; TCRdb's version includes in-frame clones alone and lacks a portion of them. The table has some 20,000 clones, around nine tenths seen once. Sample: PBMCs, taken around atezolizumab (anti-PD-L1) treatment. The chain joins TRBV29-1 to TRBJ1-1; D may be TRBD1 (5 bases). This sequence was found in a man in his fifties with urothelial cancer. The CDR3 nucleotides read TGCAGCGTTGATCGGGGGGGGATAAACACTGAAGCTTTCTTT. The encoded protein is CSVDRGGINTEAFF.